This entry features one TCR beta chain sequence. No cognate antigen has been identified for it. The input lacks base qualities; no much larger clone sits a single base away. The record originates from a study of shared clonotypes between healthy human individuals (TCRdb year 2020). Broadly, across the study: A few men and two women, aged 18 to 49 years, made up the cohort. To increase sequencing depth and limit assay-specific biases, TCR repertoire library preparation and sequencing were carried out by different laboratories using diverse techniques. To estimate repertoire size and how much clonotype sharing occurs between individuals, the study deeply sequenced the blood TCR repertoires of five healthy adults. For each donor, CD4 naive and CD4 memory were each run on three plates, CD8 naive on two plates, and CD8 memory on one plate. Leukapheresis yielded between about 0.9 and 10 billion PBMCs per donor.

Using the deep immunoSEQ assay, TCR CDR3 regions were amplified from genomic DNA by multiplex PCR. For each cell subset, the extracted genomic DNA was distributed evenly across all wells of several immunoSEQ 96-well plates, and each plate served as one replicate. For sorted subsets, around 200 ng genomic DNA, equal to 25,000 to 35,000 T cell genomes, was loaded into each replicate PCR. Purified libraries were quantified with a Qubit 3.0 fluorometer, sized on a Bioanalyzer 2100, and re-quantified with the KAPA Library Quantification kit. Each immunoSEQ 96-well plate was sequenced on its own single-read 150-cycle Illumina NextSeq 550 flow cell. As for the original processing: Because the immunoSEQ output held only junctional sequences and lacked quality scores, the filtering could not match the filtering applied to full-length reads. Sequences were annotated with PyIR, a Python wrapper for IgBLAST v1.9, and V/J genes and CDR3 were assigned using IMGT germline references. Reads were removed for weak V/J assignments (E-value above 1e-6), missing CDR3, stop codons, out-of-frame junctions, or ambiguous translated residues. V3J clonotypes were defined as sequences sharing the same inferred V gene, J gene, and CDR3 amino acid sequence. The percentage overlap between two repertoires was calculated by dividing the number of shared unique clonotypes by the size of the smaller repertoire. Richness of each repertoire was evaluated using RTK rarefaction, the Chao1 estimator, and Recon v2.1 estimates of unobserved clonotypes. OLGA was used to compute generation probabilities for all TCRbeta clonotypes that the gDNA method yielded from four donors. TCRdb retrieved this table from immuneACCESS and kept in-frame rearrangements only. Not all clones are present; in checked studies, unresolved V genes account for under half, and no reason is known for the remainder. That table furnishes V, J and clone size, whereas the DNA furnished D and trimming. The sample data list about 1 million clones, and about 76% of these were observed just once. The ten largest clones take up 1.4% of the sample.

Findings and caveats that apply to the study as a whole: Sampling was restricted to blood, and TCR repertoires in tissue are likely to differ from TCR repertoires in blood. Naive subsets generally had larger estimated clonotype richness than memory subsets did. Rarefaction of sorted-subset datasets indicated incomplete sequencing despite the large sequencing depth. Pairwise subsampling indicated that sequencing depth was expected to affect the degree of clonotype sharing among donors. Sharing across four donors was observed for about 5% of naive CD4, over 3% of naive CD8, about 2.5% of memory CD4, and roughly 0.4% of memory CD8 clonotypes. Compared with non-shared clonotypes, the clonotypes found in all four sorted-subset donors had higher generation probabilities. The small number of donors limited the genetic and exposure-history diversity represented.

The CDR3 spans 14 residues, from the cysteine through the phenylalanine. Only the CDR3 portion is preserved as DNA: 42 bases, with reading frame beginning at the first base. Per the germline V gene, MDHEN is the CDR1 and SYDVKM is the CDR2. At the junction V is shortened by 2 bases and J by 7 bases, with 14 bases in between. The donors were healthy, HIV-negative adults who had no recently reported acute infections or vaccinations. Every donor was a Caucasian adult living in Nashville, Tennessee, USA. CD4+ T cells were enriched through magnetic negative selection, after which naive cells were positively selected on CD45RA and the remaining negative fraction served as the memory subset. Blood was collected by leukapheresis, and PBMCs were isolated by Ficoll-Histopaque density gradient centrifugation and then cryopreserved in liquid nitrogen vapor phase. Purity and quantity of every magnetically sorted T cell population were checked by analytical flow cytometry. From each sorted fraction, genomic DNA was isolated and quantified by UV absorbance on a Nanodrop 2000c.

The clonotype comes from a man younger than 35 in good health. The sequence is built from TRBV28 and TRBJ1-2; perhaps TRBD1 is the D gene, with 6 bases matching. What was sequenced was memory CD4+ T cells sorted from blood. This specimen's cell subset or site label, per the study, means: CD45RA-negative fraction. The CDR3 has the sequence CASSLNTGSSGYTF. Here is the DNA: TGTGCCAGCAGTTTAAATACAGGGAGCTCTGGCTACACCTTC.